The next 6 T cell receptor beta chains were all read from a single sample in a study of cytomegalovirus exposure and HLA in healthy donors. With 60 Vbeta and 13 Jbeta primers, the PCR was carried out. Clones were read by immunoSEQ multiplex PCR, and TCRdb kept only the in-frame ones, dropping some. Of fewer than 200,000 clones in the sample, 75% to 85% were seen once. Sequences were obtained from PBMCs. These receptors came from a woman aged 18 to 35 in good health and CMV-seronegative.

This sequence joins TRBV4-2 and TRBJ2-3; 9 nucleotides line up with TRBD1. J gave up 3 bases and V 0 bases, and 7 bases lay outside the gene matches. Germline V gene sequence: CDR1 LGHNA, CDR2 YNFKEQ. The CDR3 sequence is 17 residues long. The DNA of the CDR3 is TGTGCCAGCAGCCAAGACCTGACAGGGGGAGGGACAGATACGCAGTATTTT. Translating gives CASSQDLTGGGTDTQYF.

The CDR3 sequence is CASSPRQGRGNTF. The CDR3 DNA reads TGTGCCAGCAGTCCCAGACAGGGGAGAGGAAACACCTTC. The chain couples TRBV27 to TRBJ1-2, with 8 bases lining up with TRBD1. Germline V CDR1 and CDR2: MNHEY, SMNVEV (reference sequence). The CDR3 length is 13 residues. With 5 bases clipped from V and 12 bases from J, the junction kept 11 bases outside the gene matches.

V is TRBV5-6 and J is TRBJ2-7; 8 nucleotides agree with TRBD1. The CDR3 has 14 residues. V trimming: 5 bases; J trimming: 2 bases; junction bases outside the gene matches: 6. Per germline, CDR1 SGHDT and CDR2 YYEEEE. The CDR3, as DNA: TGTGCCAGCAGTCGTGACAGGGGCCCCTACGAGCAGTACTTC. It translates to CASSRDRGPYEQYF.

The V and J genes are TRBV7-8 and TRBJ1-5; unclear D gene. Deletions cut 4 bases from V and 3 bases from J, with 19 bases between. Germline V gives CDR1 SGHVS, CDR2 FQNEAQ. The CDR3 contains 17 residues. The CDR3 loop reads CASSYRLGGRDNQPQHF. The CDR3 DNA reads TGTGCCAGCAGCTACCGACTGGGAGGGAGGGACAATCAGCCCCAGCATTTT.

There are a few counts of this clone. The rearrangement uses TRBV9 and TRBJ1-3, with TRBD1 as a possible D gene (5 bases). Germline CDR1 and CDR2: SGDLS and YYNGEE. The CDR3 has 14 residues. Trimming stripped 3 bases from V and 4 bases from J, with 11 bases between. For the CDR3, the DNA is TGTGCCAGCAGCGAGGGGCAGGGAGGAAACACCATATATTTT. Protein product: CASSEGQGGNTIYF.

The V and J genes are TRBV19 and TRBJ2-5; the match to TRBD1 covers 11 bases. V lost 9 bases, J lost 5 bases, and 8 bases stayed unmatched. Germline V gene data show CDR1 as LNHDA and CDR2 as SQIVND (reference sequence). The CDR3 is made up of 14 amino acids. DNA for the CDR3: TGTGCCAGCCAAAGGACAGGGGGCCCCGAGACCCAGTACTTC. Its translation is CASQRTGGPETQYF.